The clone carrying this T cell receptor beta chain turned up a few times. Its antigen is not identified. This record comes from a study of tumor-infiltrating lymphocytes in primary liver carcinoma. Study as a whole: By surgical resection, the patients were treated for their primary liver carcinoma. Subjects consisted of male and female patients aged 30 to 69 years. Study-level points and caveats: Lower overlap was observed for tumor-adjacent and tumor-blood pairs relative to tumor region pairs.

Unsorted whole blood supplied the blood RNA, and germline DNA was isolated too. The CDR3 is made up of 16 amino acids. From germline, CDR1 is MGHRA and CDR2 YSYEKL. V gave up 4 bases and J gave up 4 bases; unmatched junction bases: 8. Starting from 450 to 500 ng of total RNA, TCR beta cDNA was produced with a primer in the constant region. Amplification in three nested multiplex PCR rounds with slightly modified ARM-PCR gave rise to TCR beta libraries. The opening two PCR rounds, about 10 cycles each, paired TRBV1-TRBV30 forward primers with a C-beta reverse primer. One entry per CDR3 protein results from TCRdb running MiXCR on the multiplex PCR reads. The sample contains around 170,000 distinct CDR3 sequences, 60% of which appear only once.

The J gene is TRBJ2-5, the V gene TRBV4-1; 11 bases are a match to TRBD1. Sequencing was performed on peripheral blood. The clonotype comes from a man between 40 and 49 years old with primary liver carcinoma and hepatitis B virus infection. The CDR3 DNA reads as TGCGCCAGCAGCCTGAACCCGGGACAGGGGGGAGAGACCCAGTACTTC. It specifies CASSLNPGQGGETQYF.